This T cell receptor beta chain was found in a study of naive and memory T cell subsets. Overall study findings and caveats: From naive to CM, EM and EMRA, diversity decreased and Gini increased. There was no ground truth to check naive and memory subset results. A few larger clonotypes appeared in naive repertoires, especially CD8, possibly memory cells re-expressing CD45RA.

The beta constant-region primer was an equimolar mix of two oligonucleotides covering TRBC1 and TRBC2. The ligated cDNA underwent four PCR rounds using SP2 and nested alpha and beta constant-region primers. TCRdb reanalysed the UMI-ligation and nested PCR reads using MiXCR and keeps one entry per CDR3 protein. The sample has approximately 90,000 distinct CDR3 sequences, 11% seen once. V was pared by 1 base and J by 4 bases, with 4 bases of the junction left unmatched. Germline V gene sequence: CDR1 GTSNPN, CDR2 SVGIG (reference sequence). The CDR3 contains 15 residues. As concerns this clonotype: Its antigen remains unknown.

The J gene is TRBJ1-6, the V gene TRBV30; 7 bases are a match to TRBD1. Sequences were obtained from naive CD4+ T cells from blood. This receptor was taken from a human donor in good health. In DNA form, the CDR3 reads TGTGCCTGGAGTGGCCGGGACAGATATAATTCACCCCTCCACTTT. This encodes CAWSGRDRYNSPLHF.